The 13 T cell receptor beta chains below were found in one sample sequenced in a study of blood T cell repertoires in COVID-19. Sequenced by immunoSEQ multiplex PCR; TCRdb stores in-frame clones only, minus some. The sample yields 250,000 or so clones, around nine tenths seen once. The sequenced sample consisted of peripheral blood. The receptor set was obtained from a man aged 40-50 years with active or convalescent COVID-19.

This clone was seen more than once but under ten times. The chain combines TRBV24-1 with TRBJ2-3, with unresolved D. The CDR3 is made up of 14 amino acids. V lost 2 bases, J lost 2 bases, and 7 bases lay in between. Germline CDR1 reads KGHDR; CDR2 reads SFDVKD. The DNA of the CDR3 is TGTGCCACCAGTGATTCGCGGAACACAGATACGCAGTATTTT. The encoded protein is CATSDSRNTDTQYF.

This chain links TRBV10-2 with TRBJ2-7; TRBD1 aligns across 8 bases. V lost 6 bases and J lost 4; bases outside the gene matches: 2. Germline V gene sequence: CDR1 WSHSY, CDR2 SAAADI. The CDR3 has 12 residues. The CDR3 is CASRQGAYEQYF. The CDR3 DNA sequence: TGCGCCAGCAGGCAGGGGGCGTACGAGCAGTACTTC.

J is TRBJ2-7 and V is TRBV14; TRBD1 is a possible D gene (6 bases). The CDR3 extends over 14 amino acids. Germline V gene sequence: CDR1 SGHDN, CDR2 FVKESK. V was shortened by 3 bases and J by 7 bases, with 16 bases between the two germline ends. The CDR3 DNA reads as TGTGCCAGCAGCCACCGACCGGGACATCGGGAGCAGTACTTC. Protein sequence: CASSHRPGHREQYF.

V is TRBV11-3 and J is TRBJ2-7; no definite D call. V was pared by 4 bases and J by 3 bases, with 4 bases between. Germline lookup yields CDR1 SGHNT and CDR2 YENEEA. This CDR3 spans 11 amino acids. DNA of the CDR3: TGTGCCAGCAGCTCCCACTACGAGCAGTACTTC. This sequence encodes CASSSHYEQYF.

The J gene is TRBJ2-7, the V gene TRBV9, with D uncertain. The ends were cut back, 0 bases at V and 0 bases at J, with 10 bases in the middle. Germline CDR1 reads SGDLS; CDR2 reads YYNGEE. CDR3 length: 15 residues. CDR3 sequence (DNA): TGTGCCAGCAGCGTAGCTCCAGTCCCCTCCTACGAGCAGTACTTC. This translates into CASSVAPVPSYEQYF.

The chain couples TRBV27 to TRBJ2-5; possible D gene TRBD2, 6 bases. The CDR3 has 15 residues. CDR1 and CDR2 from the germline V gene are MNHEY and SMNVEV (reference sequence). Trimming removed 0 bases at V and 4 bases at J, with 12 bases between. Here the CDR3 DNA reads TGTGCCAGCAGTTTATCGTGGGGGGTATCAGAGACCCAGTACTTC. Translating it yields CASSLSWGVSETQYF.

This rearrangement joins TRBV6-6 to TRBJ2-7; D possibly corresponds to TRBD2 (6 bases). The germline gives CDR1 MNHNY, CDR2 SVGAGI (reference sequence). V shed 5 bases and J shed 5 bases, with 16 bases lying between them. The CDR3 length is 14 residues. The CDR3 loop reads CASSRSGSGDEQYF. CDR3 bases: TGTGCCAGCAGTCGATCCGGGTCGGGAGACGAGCAGTACTTC.

J is TRBJ2-3 and V is TRBV2; D not certain. V was pared by 5 bases and J by 0 bases, with 9 bases between. CDR3 length: 14 amino acids. Looked up from germline, CDR1 is SNHLY and CDR2 is FYNNEI. The CDR3 coding sequence is TGTGCCAGCAGTTTCTACCTTAGCACAGATACGCAGTATTTT. As protein: CASSFYLSTDTQYF. The full variable domain, rest sourced from reference TRBV2 and TRBJ2-3, is EPEVTQTPSHQVTQMGQEVILRCVPISNHLYFYWYRQILGQKVEFLVSFYNNEISEKSEIFDDQFSVERPDGSNFTLKIRSTKLEDSAMYFCASSFYLSTDTQYFGPGTRLTVL.

The chain recombines TRBV30 with TRBJ1-1; 8 bases fit TRBD1. J gave up 1 base and V 2 bases, and 15 bases lay outside the gene matches. The CDR3 has 18 amino acids. The germline V gene has CDR1 GTSNPN and CDR2 SVGIG (reference sequence). CDR3 sequence (DNA): TGTGCCTGGAGTATGGGCATTGACAGGGGAGGTTGGAACACTGAAGCTTTCTTT. Translation gives CAWSMGIDRGGWNTEAFF.

The rearrangement links TRBV2 to TRBJ1-2, with D possibly matching TRBD1 (6 bases). V lost 7 bases and J lost 1, with 16 bases in between. Germline V lookup: CDR1 SNHLY, CDR2 FYNNEI. The CDR3 covers 15 residues. In nucleotides, the CDR3 is TGTGCCAGCACTTCCCGGGACAAAGTTAACTATGGCTACACCTTC. It yields the protein CASTSRDKVNYGYTF.

J is TRBJ2-1 and V is TRBV19, with D perhaps matching TRBD2 (5 bases). The germline gives CDR1 LNHDA, CDR2 SQIVND (reference sequence). The CDR3 loop spans 15 amino acids. V lost 8 bases, J lost 0 bases, and 14 bases lay in between. CDR3 residues: CASAGDTNSYNEQFF. The CDR3, as DNA: TGTGCCAGTGCCGGGGATACGAACTCCTACAATGAGCAGTTCTTC.

The chain employs TRBV6-2 or TRBV6-3 and TRBJ2-3, with D unresolved. The CDR3 is 14 amino acids. Looked up from germline, CDR1 is MNHEY and CDR2 is SVGEGT. Between the trimmed V and J ends, which lost 5 bases and 0 bases, there was a span of 9 bases. The CDR3 nucleotides read TGTGCCAGCAGTCCCACCCGGAGCACAGATACGCAGTATTTT. This gives the protein CASSPTRSTDTQYF.

This chain joins TRBV7-9 and TRBJ1-5; D may be TRBD1 (5 bases). Per germline, CDR1 SEHNR and CDR2 FQNEAQ (reference sequence). V lost 2 bases and J 6 bases, leaving 11 bases between the germline ends. The CDR3 has 14 residues. CDR3 protein: CASSLKGNAQPQHF. The CDR3 region has the DNA TGTGCCAGCAGCTTAAAGGGGAACGCTCAGCCCCAGCATTTT.